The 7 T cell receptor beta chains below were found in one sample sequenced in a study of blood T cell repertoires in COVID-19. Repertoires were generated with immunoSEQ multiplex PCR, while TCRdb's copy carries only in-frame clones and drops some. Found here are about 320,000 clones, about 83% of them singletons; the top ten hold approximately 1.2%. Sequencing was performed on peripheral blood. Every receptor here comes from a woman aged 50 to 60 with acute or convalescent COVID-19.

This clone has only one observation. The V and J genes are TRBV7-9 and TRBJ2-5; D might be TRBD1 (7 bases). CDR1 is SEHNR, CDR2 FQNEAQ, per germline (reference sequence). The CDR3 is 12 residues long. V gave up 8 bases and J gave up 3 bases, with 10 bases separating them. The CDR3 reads CASGGTEETQYF. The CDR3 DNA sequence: TGTGCCAGCGGGGGGACAGAAGAGACCCAGTACTTC.

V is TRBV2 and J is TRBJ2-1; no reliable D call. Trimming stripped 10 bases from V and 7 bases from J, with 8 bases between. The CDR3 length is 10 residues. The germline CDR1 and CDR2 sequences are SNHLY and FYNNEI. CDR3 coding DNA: TGTGCCATCCAGGAAAATGAGCAGTTCTTC. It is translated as CAIQENEQFF.

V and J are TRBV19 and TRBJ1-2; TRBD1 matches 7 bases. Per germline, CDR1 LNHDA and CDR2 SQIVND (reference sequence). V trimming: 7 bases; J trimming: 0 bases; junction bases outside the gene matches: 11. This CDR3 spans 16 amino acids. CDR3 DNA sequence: TGTGCCAGTACCAATGGACAGGCGTCCTCTAACTATGGCTACACCTTC. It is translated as CASTNGQASSNYGYTF.

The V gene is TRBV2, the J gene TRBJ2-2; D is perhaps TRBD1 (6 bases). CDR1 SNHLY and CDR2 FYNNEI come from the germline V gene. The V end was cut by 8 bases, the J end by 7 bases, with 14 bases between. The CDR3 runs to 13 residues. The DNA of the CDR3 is TGTGCCAGCGGGAACAGGGCAGGCGGGGAGCTGTTTTTT. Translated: CASGNRAGGELFF.

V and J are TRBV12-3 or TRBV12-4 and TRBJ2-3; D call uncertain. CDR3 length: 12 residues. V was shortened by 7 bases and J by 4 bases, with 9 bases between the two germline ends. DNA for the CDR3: TGTGCCAGCACCACCACACCAGATACGCAGTATTTT. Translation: CASTTTPDTQYF.

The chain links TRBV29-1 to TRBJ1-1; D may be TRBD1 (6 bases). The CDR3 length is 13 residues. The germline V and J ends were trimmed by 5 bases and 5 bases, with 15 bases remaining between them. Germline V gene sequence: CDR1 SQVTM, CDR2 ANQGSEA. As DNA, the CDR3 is TGCAGCGTTCATCAGGGGAAGGGGACTGAAGCTTTCTTT. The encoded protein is CSVHQGKGTEAFF.

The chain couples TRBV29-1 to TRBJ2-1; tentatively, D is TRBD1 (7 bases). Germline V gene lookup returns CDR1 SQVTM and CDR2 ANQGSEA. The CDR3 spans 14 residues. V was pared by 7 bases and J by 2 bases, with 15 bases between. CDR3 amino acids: CSEGGRGPYNEQFF. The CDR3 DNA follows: TGCAGCGAGGGAGGTAGGGGGCCCTACAATGAGCAGTTCTTC.